This T cell receptor (beta chain) was documented in a study of cytomegalovirus exposure and HLA in healthy donors. Study context: There were 100 million to 120 million unique TCR beta sequences, drawn from about 179 million T cells, in an earlier analysis.

Study results and caveats: Reportedly, diagnosis of cytomegalovirus status by the classifier showed high specificity and sensitivity.

Amplification used 60 Vbeta primers and 13 Jbeta primers. In the study's own analysis: As a later analysis found, there were approximately 80 million unique TCR beta chains, of which roughly 11 million were shared. TCRdb's copy holds only in-frame clones and misses some; the assay was immunoSEQ multiplex PCR. V and J calls plus clone size are reproduced from that table; the DNA served to infer D and trimming. The sample shows around 99,000 clones, about four fifths of them seen only once. A remark on this clone: What it recognizes is unknown.

The receptor was isolated from a woman in her thirties in good health and CMV-seronegative. Sequenced: PBMCs.

The CDR3 reads CASSRQGGTGELFF. CDR3 coding DNA: TGTGCCAGCAGTCGACAGGGGGGGACCGGGGAGCTGTTTTTT. This chain connects TRBV6-4 to TRBJ2-2; 9 bases line up with TRBD1. With V trimmed by 5 bases and J by 5 bases, 3 bases remained unmatched. CDR1 and CDR2 (germline): MRHNA, SNTAGT. The CDR3 runs to 14 residues.